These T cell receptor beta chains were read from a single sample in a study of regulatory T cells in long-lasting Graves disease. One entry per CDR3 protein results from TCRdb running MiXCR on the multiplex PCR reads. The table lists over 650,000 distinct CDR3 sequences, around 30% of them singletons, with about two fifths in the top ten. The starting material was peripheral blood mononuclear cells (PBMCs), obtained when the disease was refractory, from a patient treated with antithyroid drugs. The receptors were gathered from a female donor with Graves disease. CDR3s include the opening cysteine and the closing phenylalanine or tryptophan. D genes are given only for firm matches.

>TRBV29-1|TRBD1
CSVVKGAANTGELFF
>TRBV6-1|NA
CASSRRGFSGNTIYF
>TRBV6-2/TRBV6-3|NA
CASRTGPGKVIQPQHF
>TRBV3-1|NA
CASSQSSGVETQYF
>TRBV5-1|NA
CASSFSGTTNYGYTF
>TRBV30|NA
CAWSVLTGLSTREAFF
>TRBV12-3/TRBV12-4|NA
CASTLSGNTIYF
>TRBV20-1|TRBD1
CSASRARGGTNTEAFF
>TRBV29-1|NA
CSVEDESGLNTEAFF
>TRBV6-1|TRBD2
CASRPLAGVSNEQFF
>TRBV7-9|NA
CASSPNGGEAFF
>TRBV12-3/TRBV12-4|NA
CASSPPPGTSTDTQYF
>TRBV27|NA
CASSFRRGNYEQYF
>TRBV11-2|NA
CASSLSGSKYEQYF
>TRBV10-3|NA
CAISESSASSGYEQYF
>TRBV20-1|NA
CSAAPISPRGNQPQHF
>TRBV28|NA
CASSLWMGRGYTF
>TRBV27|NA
CASSLSQTAEAFF
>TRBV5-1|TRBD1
CASSLAGTGIVFF
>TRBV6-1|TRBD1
CASRRGPVQGGQPQHF
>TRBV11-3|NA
CASSLQSSSYEQYF
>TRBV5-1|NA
CASSLHLGLGTGELFF
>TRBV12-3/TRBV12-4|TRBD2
CASSLGVVTSGKETQYF
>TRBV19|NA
CASSIGASGANVLTF
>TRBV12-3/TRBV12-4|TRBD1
CASSFGQGRPEAFF
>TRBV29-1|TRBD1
CSVDRGQRNNEQFF
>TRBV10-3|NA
CAISAGQPKSYEQYF
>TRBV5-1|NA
CASSLDGETYNSPLHF
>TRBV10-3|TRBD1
CAISETGGNSPLHF
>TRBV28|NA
CASTPTDYSYEQYF
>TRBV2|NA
CASRESREKLFF
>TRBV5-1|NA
CASSLASGYPEAFF
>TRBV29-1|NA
CSVVYGLAKNIQYF
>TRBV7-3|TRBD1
CASSSRTGKNTEAFF
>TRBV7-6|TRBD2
CASSAGLASSYEQYF
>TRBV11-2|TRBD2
CASSFGAGEGYEQYF
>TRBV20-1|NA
CSASFPGLRGYTF
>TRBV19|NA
CASSMNAGVPRPQHF
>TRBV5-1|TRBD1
CASSEGQTNNSPLHF
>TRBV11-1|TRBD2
CASSSPDSGGSYEQYF
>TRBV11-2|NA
CASSEQGSPYNEQFF
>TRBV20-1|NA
CSAMTAWGTEAFF
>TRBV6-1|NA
CASLKYGQSNTEAFF
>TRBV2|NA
CASSSSGYQPQHF
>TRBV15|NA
CATAPRNQETQYF
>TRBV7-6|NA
CASSGGTTRYTF
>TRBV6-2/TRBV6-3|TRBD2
CASSERTSGNNEQFF
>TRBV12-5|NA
CASAFPAGNTEAFF
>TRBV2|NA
CASSRISEAGELFF
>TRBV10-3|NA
CAIRTGETQYF
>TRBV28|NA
CASSLWAGSETQYF
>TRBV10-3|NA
CAISEAELSGNTIYF
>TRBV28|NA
CASTPPPGATNEKLFF
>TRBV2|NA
CASSETMRDWGYTF
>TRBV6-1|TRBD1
CASSTRQGAGYTF